The 24 T cell receptor beta chains below come from one sample, sequenced in a study of CD8+ T cells in alopecia areata listed by TCRdb under 2018. The time point label here, explained by the study, means: baseline before oral tofacitinib. The library was produced with the immunoSEQ multiplex PCR assay. To provide template for TCR sequencing, every sample had RNA extracted and reverse transcribed into cDNA. Imported from immuneACCESS, the table was reduced by TCRdb to in-frame sequences with V and J called. These copies leave out some clones; in studies compared against another copy, an unresolved V gene accounts for under half, and the cause of the remainder is not known. Here the sample has about 200,000 clones; about 60% occur a single time. Jointly, the top ten make up approximately 0.44% of the sample. The sample was CD4+ T cells sorted from blood, taken at week 0. The receptors come from a human donor with alopecia areata.

The table lists this clone with a few counts. This chain links TRBV19 with TRBJ1-1; D perhaps matches TRBD1 (5 bases). Trimming shortened V by 9 bases and J by 9 bases, and 20 bases separated the two germline ends. From germline, CDR1 is LNHDA and CDR2 SQIVND (reference sequence). This CDR3 spans 13 amino acids. The CDR3 here is CASQGRGNVKAFF. In DNA, the CDR3 is TGTGCCAGCCAGGGCCGAGGGAACGTGAAAGCTTTCTTT.

This clone was counted between two and nine times. Here the CDR3 reads CASSSTAGGPIEQFF. The CDR3 DNA follows: TGTGCCAGCAGCTCCACTGCGGGGGGGCCGATTGAGCAGTTCTTC. The rearrangement links TRBV5-4 to TRBJ2-1, with 9 bases matching TRBD2. The CDR3 is 15 residues long. V dropped 3 bases and J dropped 9; count of bases not matched to a gene: 10. Germline CDR1 is SGHNT and CDR2 is YYREEE (reference sequence).

In this sample, this clone turned up a few times. V and J are TRBV11-3 and TRBJ2-3; 15 positions match TRBD2. Trimming cost V 3 bases and J 5 bases; bases outside gene matches: 0. In germline, CDR1 is SGHNT, CDR2 YENEEA. CDR3 length equals 15 residues. The CDR3 sequence is CASSLGLAGGDTQYF. The CDR3 DNA sequence: TGTGCCAGCAGCTTGGGACTAGCGGGAGGAGATACGCAGTATTTT.

This clone was seen more than once but under ten times. V is TRBV2 and J is TRBJ2-7; tentatively, D is TRBD1 (5 bases). The CDR3 extends over 15 amino acids. Trimming shortened V by 4 bases and J by 0 bases, and 13 bases separated the two germline ends. In germline, CDR1 is SNHLY, CDR2 FYNNEI. In DNA form, the CDR3 reads TGTGCCAGCAGTGGGGTCAGGGTATCCTCCTACGAGCAGTACTTC. Its protein product is CASSGVRVSSYEQYF. Supplemented by reference TRBV2 and TRBJ2-7, the full variable domain reads EPEVTQTPSHQVTQMGQEVILRCVPISNHLYFYWYRQILGQKVEFLVSFYNNEISEKSEIFDDQFSVERPDGSNFTLKIRSTKLEDSAMYFCASSGVRVSSYEQYFGPGTRLTVT.

The chain combines TRBV30 with TRBJ1-4; 7 bases agree with TRBD1. The germline CDR1 and CDR2 sequences are GTSNPN and SVGIG (reference sequence). This CDR3 region has 15 residues. V shed 2 bases, J shed 5 bases, and the junction held 8 bases outside the gene matches. The CDR3 coding sequence is TGTGCCTGGAGTCGGAGGGGGCAGATCAATGAAAAACTGTTTTTT. It is translated as CAWSRRGQINEKLFF.

The CDR3 nucleotides are TGTGCCTGGAGGGGGGGACTAGCGGGAGGAAGTGAGACCCAGTACTTC. Residues: CAWRGGLAGGSETQYF. The V call is TRBV30, the J call TRBJ2-5; 15 nucleotides agree with TRBD2. Germline CDR1 and CDR2: GTSNPN and SVGIG (reference sequence). Trimming took 3 bases from V and 5 from J; bases not matched to a gene: 7. The CDR3 spans 16 residues.

The chain carries TRBV7-6 and TRBJ2-1; the D is unclear. The CDR3 contains 15 residues. Germline V gives CDR1 SGHVS, CDR2 FNYEAQ. Between the trimmed V and J ends, which lost 2 bases and 0 bases, there was a span of 8 bases. This chain's CDR3 is CASSLLYSSYNEQFF. In DNA, the CDR3 is TGTGCCAGCAGCTTACTCTATAGCTCCTACAATGAGCAGTTCTTC.

This clone was detected only a few times. The chain couples TRBV27 to TRBJ1-5; maybe TRBD1 (5 bases). Per germline, CDR1 MNHEY and CDR2 SMNVEV (reference sequence). This CDR3 region has 15 residues. Trimming pared 5 bases from V and 7 bases from J, leaving 18 bases between. The CDR3 DNA sequence: TGTGCCAGCAGTCCACTGAATGGGGACGCGCAGCCCCAGCATTTT. As protein: CASSPLNGDAQPQHF.

This clone has more than one count but fewer than ten. The gene calls are TRBV19 and TRBJ1-1; D is unclear. Germline-derived CDR1 and CDR2 are LNHDA and SQIVND (reference sequence). Between the trimmed V and J ends, which lost 3 bases and 1 base, there was a span of 6 bases. The length of the CDR3 is 13 residues. This chain's CDR3 is CASSIQPNTEAFF. The CDR3, as DNA: TGTGCCAGTAGTATCCAGCCGAACACTGAAGCTTTCTTT.

This chain links TRBV29-1 with TRBJ2-2; 14 positions match TRBD2. This CDR3 is 15 amino acids long. CDR1 and CDR2 (germline): SQVTM, ANQGSEA. Trimming at V came to 5 bases and at J to 3 bases, leaving 2 bases not matched to a gene. In DNA form, the CDR3 reads TGCAGCGTTAAGGGACTAGCGGGAGACACCGGGGAGCTGTTTTTT. This translates into CSVKGLAGDTGELFF.

This clone was observed a few times. The chain joins TRBV5-1 to TRBJ2-2; D possibly corresponds to TRBD1 (5 bases). The germline gives CDR1 SGHRS, CDR2 YFSETQ. V gave up 0 bases and J gave up 3 bases, with 9 bases separating them. This CDR3 comprises 15 residues. CDR3 coding DNA: TGCGCCAGCAGCTTGGGTCCCAGGGACACCGGGGAGCTGTTTTTT. Translating it yields CASSLGPRDTGELFF.

The CDR3 sequence is CASTLRGSQGSPLHF. The CDR3 nucleotides are TGTGCCAGCACCCTTCGGGGCAGTCAGGGCTCACCCCTCCACTTT. This chain uses TRBV27 with TRBJ1-6; D possibly corresponds to TRBD1 (5 bases). CDR3 length equals 15 residues. Germline assignment: CDR1 MNHEY and CDR2 SMNVEV (reference sequence). V was cut by 7 bases and J by 10 bases, with 20 bases left in between.

This chain connects TRBV9 to TRBJ2-1; the match to TRBD2 covers 13 bases. In germline, CDR1 is SGDLS, CDR2 YYNGEE. The CDR3 has 16 amino acids. V was pared by 2 bases and J by 9 bases, with 8 bases of the junction left unmatched. The CDR3 loop reads CASSVRTSGRVGEQFF. CDR3 coding DNA: TGTGCCAGCAGCGTGAGGACTAGCGGGAGAGTAGGTGAGCAGTTCTTC.

This clone was observed a few times. The chain is built from TRBV7-2 and TRBJ2-1, with 10 bases identical to TRBD2. V was pared by 3 bases and J by 7 bases, with 3 bases of the junction left unmatched. The length of the CDR3 is 14 residues. Germline V gives CDR1 SGHTA, CDR2 FQGNSA. CDR3: CASSFASGSNEQFF. The CDR3 nucleotides are TGTGCCAGCAGCTTCGCTAGCGGGAGTAATGAGCAGTTCTTC.

Only a few counts were recorded for this clone. V gene TRBV7-9 combines with J gene TRBJ1-5, with 7 bases aligning to TRBD1. The CDR3 is 14 residues long. Trimming at V came to 4 bases and at J to 5 bases, leaving 5 bases not matched to a gene. The germline V gene has CDR1 SEHNR and CDR2 FQNEAQ (reference sequence). The CDR3 DNA sequence: TGTGCCAGCAGCTACACCGGGACAGATCAGCCCCAGCATTTT. Encoded protein: CASSYTGTDQPQHF.

There are a few counts of this clone. This rearrangement joins TRBV7-2 to TRBJ1-4; TRBD1 matches at 9 bases. The V gene's germline CDR1 is SGHTA and CDR2 FQGNSA. Losses at the gene ends were 5 bases for V and 10 bases for J; bases not matched to a gene: 8. The CDR3 extends over 14 amino acids. The CDR3 is CASSRDRAFGKLFF. The CDR3, as DNA: TGTGCCAGCAGCCGGGACAGGGCGTTCGGAAAACTGTTTTTT.

The rearrangement uses TRBV5-6 and TRBJ1-2, with 7 bases matching TRBD1. V lost 1 base, J lost 2 bases, and 5 bases stayed unmatched. The CDR3 contains 15 residues. Looked up from germline, CDR1 is SGHDT and CDR2 is YYEEEE. The CDR3 spells CASSLPLTGNYGYTF. The CDR3 coding sequence is TGTGCCAGCAGCTTGCCCTTGACAGGGAACTATGGCTACACCTTC.

The chain is built from TRBV5-1 and TRBJ2-7; 7 nucleotides line up with TRBD1. The length of the CDR3 is 14 residues. Germline V gene data show CDR1 as SGHRS and CDR2 as YFSETQ. The V segment lost 7 bases and the J segment 7 bases; nucleotides outside the gene matches: 14. CDR3 residues: CASWSGQAYEEQYF. The DNA of the CDR3 is TGCGCCAGCTGGTCCGGACAGGCCTACGAGGAGCAGTACTTC.

This chain joins TRBV29-1 and TRBJ2-7, with D unclear. CDR1 SQVTM and CDR2 ANQGSEA come from the germline V gene. V lost 4 bases and J 4 bases, leaving 8 bases between the germline ends. The CDR3 extends over 11 amino acids. DNA of the CDR3: TGCAGCGTTGTATGGCAGTACGAGCAGTACTTC. It codes for CSVVWQYEQYF.

As concerns this clone: One junction end disagrees with the germline gene, perhaps due to a read error. The chain couples TRBV5-1 to TRBJ1-1; 8 bases line up with TRBD1. CDR1 and CDR2 (germline): SGHRS, YFSETQ. The CDR3 is 16 amino acids. This CDR3 reads CASSLVTGALKTEAFF. The CDR3 DNA reads TGCGCCAGCAGCTTGGTGACAGGGGCCCTGAAGACTGAAGCTTTCTTT.

This clone was seen a few times. This sequence joins TRBV6-1 and TRBJ1-1; D is possibly TRBD1 (6 bases). The V end was cut by 8 bases, the J end by 11 bases, with 21 bases between. The germline V gene has CDR1 MNHNS and CDR2 SASEGT. The CDR3 spans 13 residues. CDR3 loop: CASLSFLAQGAFF. CDR3 coding DNA: TGTGCCAGCCTAAGCTTCCTGGCCCAGGGGGCTTTCTTT.

This sequence joins TRBV6-5 and TRBJ2-7; D unresolved. V was trimmed by 6 bases and J by 4 bases, leaving 10 bases between them. The CDR3 runs to 12 residues. Germline lookup yields CDR1 MNHEY and CDR2 SVGAGI. CDR3 protein: CASSPAGYEQYF. DNA for the CDR3: TGTGCCAGCAGCCCCGCCGGGTACGAGCAGTACTTC.

The chain joins TRBV5-4 to TRBJ2-7; no clear D. Germline assignment: CDR1 SGHNT and CDR2 YYREEE (reference sequence). The CDR3 sequence is 13 residues long. Trimming removed 4 bases from V and 9 bases from J, with 17 bases in between. In DNA, the CDR3 is TGTGCCAGCAGCGCGCCGGGTCGACAAGCGCAGTACTTC. It codes for CASSAPGRQAQYF. Full variable domain (outside the CDR3, taken from reference TRBV5-4 and TRBJ2-7): ETGVTQSPTHLIKTRGQQVTLRCSSQSGHNTVSWYQQALGQGPQFIFQYYREEENGRGNFPPRFSGLQFPNYSSELNVNALELDDSALYLCASSAPGRQAQYFGPGTRLTVT.

The V call is TRBV30, the J call TRBJ1-5; tentative D call: TRBD1 (5 bases). This CDR3 is built from 14 residues. In germline, CDR1 is GTSNPN, CDR2 SVGIG (reference sequence). Trimming took off 5 bases at V and 9 bases at J, with 20 bases between the two ends. The CDR3 region has the DNA TGTGCCTGGTCGGCCGGGGGTTCGGGTCTGCCCCAGCATTTT. Amino acid sequence: CAWSAGGSGLPQHF.